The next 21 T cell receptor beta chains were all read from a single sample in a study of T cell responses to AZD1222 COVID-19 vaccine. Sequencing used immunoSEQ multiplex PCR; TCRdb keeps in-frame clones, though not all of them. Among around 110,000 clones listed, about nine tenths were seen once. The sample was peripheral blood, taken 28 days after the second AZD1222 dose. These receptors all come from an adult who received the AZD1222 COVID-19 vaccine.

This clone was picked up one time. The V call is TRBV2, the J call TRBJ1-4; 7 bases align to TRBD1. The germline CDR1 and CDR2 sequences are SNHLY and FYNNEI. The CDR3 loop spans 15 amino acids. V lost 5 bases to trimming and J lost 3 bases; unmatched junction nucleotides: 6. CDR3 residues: CASSHRGSANEKLFF. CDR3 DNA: TGTGCCAGCAGTCACAGGGGTTCGGCTAATGAAAAACTGTTTTTT.

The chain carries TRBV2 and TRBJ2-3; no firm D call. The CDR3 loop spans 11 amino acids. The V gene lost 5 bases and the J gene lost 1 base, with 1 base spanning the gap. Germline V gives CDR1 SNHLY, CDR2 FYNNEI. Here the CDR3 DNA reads TGTGCCAGCAGTCGCACAGATACGCAGTATTTT. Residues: CASSRTDTQYF.

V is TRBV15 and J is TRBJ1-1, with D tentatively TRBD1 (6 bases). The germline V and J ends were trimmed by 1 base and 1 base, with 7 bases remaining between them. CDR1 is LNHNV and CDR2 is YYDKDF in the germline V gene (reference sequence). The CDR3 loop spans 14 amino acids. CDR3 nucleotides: TGTGCCACCAGCAGAGGGACAGAGAACACTGAAGCTTTCTTT. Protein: CATSRGTENTEAFF. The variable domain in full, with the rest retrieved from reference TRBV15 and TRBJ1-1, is DAMVIQNPRYQVTQFGKPVTLSCSQTLNHNVMYWYQQKSSQAPKLLFHYYDKDFNNEADTPDNFQSRRPNTSFCFLDIRSPGLGDTAMYLCATSRGTENTEAFFGQGTRLTVV.

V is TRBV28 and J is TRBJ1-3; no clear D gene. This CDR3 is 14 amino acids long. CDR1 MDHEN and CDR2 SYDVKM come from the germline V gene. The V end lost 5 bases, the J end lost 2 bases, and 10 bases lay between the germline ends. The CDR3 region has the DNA TGTGCCAGCAGTCCGGTGTTCGCTGGAAACACCATATATTTT. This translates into CASSPVFAGNTIYF.

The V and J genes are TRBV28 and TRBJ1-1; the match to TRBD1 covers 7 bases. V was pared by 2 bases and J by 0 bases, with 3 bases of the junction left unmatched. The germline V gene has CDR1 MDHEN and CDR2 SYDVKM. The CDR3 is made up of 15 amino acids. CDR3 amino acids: CASSLQGVMNTEAFF. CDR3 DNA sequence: TGTGCCAGCAGTTTACAGGGGGTGATGAACACTGAAGCTTTCTTT.

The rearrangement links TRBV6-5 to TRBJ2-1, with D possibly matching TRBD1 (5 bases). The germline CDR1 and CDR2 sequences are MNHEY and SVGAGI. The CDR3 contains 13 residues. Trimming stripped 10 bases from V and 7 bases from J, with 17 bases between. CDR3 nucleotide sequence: TGTGCCACCCCCCGCGTAGGGGCTAATGAGCAGTTCTTC. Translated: CATPRVGANEQFF.

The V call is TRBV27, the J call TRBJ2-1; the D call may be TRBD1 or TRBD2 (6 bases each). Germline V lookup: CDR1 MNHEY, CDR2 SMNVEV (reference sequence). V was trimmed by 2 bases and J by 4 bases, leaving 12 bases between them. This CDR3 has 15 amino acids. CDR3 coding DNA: TGTGCCAGCAGTTTAGGAGGGGGAGCATACAATGAGCAGTTCTTC. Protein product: CASSLGGGAYNEQFF.

CDR3 coding DNA: TGTGCCAGCAGTGCCAGGAGGAACACTGAAGCTTTCTTT. This translates into CASSARRNTEAFF. The V and J genes are TRBV2 and TRBJ1-1, with D uncertain. V shed 4 bases and J shed 1 base, with 7 bases lying between them. CDR1 is SNHLY and CDR2 is FYNNEI in the germline V gene. CDR3 length: 13 residues.

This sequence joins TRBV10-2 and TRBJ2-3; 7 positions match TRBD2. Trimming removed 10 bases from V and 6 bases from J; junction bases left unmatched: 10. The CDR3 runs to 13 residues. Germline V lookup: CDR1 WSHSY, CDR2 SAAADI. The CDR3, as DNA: TGCGCCACCTATGCGGGAGTAGGGGATACGCAGTATTTT. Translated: CATYAGVGDTQYF.

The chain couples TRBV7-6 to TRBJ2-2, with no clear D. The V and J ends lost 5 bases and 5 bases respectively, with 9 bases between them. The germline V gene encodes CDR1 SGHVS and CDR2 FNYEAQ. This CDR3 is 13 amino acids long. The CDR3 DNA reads TGTGCCAGCAGCCCTGTCACTACCGGGGAGCTGTTTTTT. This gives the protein CASSPVTTGELFF.

As DNA, the CDR3 is TGTGCCAGCAGTCGGACAGGGGGCAATCAGCCCCAGCATTTT. This gives the protein CASSRTGGNQPQHF. V is TRBV2 and J is TRBJ1-5, with 9 nucleotides matching TRBD1. Germline loops: CDR1 SNHLY, CDR2 FYNNEI. This CDR3 is 14 amino acids long. After removal of 5 bases from V and 2 bases from J, the junction contained 1 base not matched to a gene. Filled out from reference TRBV2 and TRBJ1-5, the complete variable domain reads EPEVTQTPSHQVTQMGQEVILRCVPISNHLYFYWYRQILGQKVEFLVSFYNNEISEKSEIFDDQFSVERPDGSNFTLKIRSTKLEDSAMYFCASSRTGGNQPQHFGDGTRLSIL.

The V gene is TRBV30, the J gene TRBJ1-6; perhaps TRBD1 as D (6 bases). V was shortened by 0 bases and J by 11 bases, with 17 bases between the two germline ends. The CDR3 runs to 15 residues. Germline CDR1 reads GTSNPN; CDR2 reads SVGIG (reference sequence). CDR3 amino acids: CAWSVFGTTNPPLHF. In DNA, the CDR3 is TGTGCCTGGAGTGTATTCGGGACAACGAACCCACCCCTCCACTTT.

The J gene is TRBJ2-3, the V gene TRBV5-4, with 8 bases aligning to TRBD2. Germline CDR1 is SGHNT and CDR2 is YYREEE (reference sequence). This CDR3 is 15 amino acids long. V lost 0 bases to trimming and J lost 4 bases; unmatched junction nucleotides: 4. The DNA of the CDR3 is TGTGCCAGCAGCTTGGTGGGGCGGGGGGCAGATACGCAGTATTTT. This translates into CASSLVGRGADTQYF.

This chain's CDR3 is CASSTPTGGPNEQFF. The CDR3 region has the DNA TGTGCCAGCAGCACCCCTACGGGAGGGCCTAATGAGCAGTTCTTC. The V gene is TRBV7-6, the J gene TRBJ2-1; 8 bases match TRBD2. The CDR3 is 15 amino acids. With 5 bases clipped from V and 7 bases from J, the junction kept 10 bases outside the gene matches. Germline V CDR1 and CDR2: SGHVS, FNYEAQ.

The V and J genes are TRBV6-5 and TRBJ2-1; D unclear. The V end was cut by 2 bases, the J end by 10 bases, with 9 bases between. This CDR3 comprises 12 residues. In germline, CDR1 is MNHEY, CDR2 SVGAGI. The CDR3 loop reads CASSYGNGEQFF. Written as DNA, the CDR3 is TGTGCCAGCAGTTACGGAAACGGAGAGCAGTTCTTC.

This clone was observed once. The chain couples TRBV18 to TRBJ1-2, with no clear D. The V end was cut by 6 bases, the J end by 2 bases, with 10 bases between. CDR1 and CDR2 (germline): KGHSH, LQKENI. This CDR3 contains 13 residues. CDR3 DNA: TGTGCCAGCTCTCCGACCGAAAACTATGGCTACACCTTC. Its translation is CASSPTENYGYTF.

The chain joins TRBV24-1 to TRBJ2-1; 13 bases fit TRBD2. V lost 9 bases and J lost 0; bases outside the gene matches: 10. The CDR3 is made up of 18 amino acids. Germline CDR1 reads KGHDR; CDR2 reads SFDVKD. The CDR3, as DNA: TGTGCCACCGCCGGGGGACTAGCGGGAACCCTCTCCTACAATGAGCAGTTCTTC. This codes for CATAGGLAGTLSYNEQFF.

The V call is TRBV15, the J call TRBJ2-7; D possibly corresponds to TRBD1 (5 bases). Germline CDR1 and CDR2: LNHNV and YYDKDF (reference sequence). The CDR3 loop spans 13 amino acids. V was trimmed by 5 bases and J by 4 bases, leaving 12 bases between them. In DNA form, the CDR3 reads TGTGCCACCAGCGCTGGACAAGGGTACGAGCAGTACTTC. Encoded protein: CATSAGQGYEQYF.

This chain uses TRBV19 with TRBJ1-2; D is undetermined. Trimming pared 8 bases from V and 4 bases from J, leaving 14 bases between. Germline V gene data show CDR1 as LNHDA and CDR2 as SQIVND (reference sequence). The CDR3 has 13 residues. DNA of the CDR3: TGTGCCAGTCGGCCTGAGGCCAGCTATGGCTACACCTTC. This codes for CASRPEASYGYTF. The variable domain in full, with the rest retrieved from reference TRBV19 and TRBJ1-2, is DGGITQSPKYLFRKEGQNVTLSCEQNLNHDAMYWYRQDPGQGLRLIYYSQIVNDFQKGDIAEGYSVSREKKESFPLTVTSAQKNPTAFYLCASRPEASYGYTFGSGTRLTVV.

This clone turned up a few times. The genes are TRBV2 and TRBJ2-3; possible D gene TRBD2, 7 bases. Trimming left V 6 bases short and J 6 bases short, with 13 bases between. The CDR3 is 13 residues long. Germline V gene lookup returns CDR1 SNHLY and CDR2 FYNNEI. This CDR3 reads CASSGGPGDTQYF. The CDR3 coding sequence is TGTGCCAGCAGCGGGGGGCCGGGGGATACGCAGTATTTT.

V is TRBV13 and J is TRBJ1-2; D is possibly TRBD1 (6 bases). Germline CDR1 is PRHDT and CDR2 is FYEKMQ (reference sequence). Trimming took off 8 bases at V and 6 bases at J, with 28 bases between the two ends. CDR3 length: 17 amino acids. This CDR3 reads CASANDTELWGRDGYTF. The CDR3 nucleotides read TGTGCCAGCGCAAATGATACCGAACTCTGGGGGCGCGATGGCTACACCTTC.